The clone carrying this TCR beta chain was counted a few times. The source of the sample is a study of T cells in Graves' hyperthyroidism and ophthalmopathy. With 6 bases clipped from V and 3 bases from J, the junction kept 4 bases outside the gene matches. The CDR3 has 14 amino acids. The germline V gene has CDR1 SQVTM and CDR2 ANQGSEA. Authors of the study amplified TCR beta CDR3 regions from RNA transcripts. Researchers ran a first-round RT-PCR on the TCR CDR3 using the HTBI primer set. TCRdb recomputed calls from the multiplex PCR reads with MiXCR, one row per CDR3 protein. This sample yields 500,000 to 800,000 distinct CDR3 sequences, of which around 13% are seen a single time; around 13% belongs to the top ten.

The TCR sequence derives from a woman aged 45 to 65 with Graves' ophthalmopathy. V is TRBV29-1 and J is TRBJ2-2; 10 bases are a match to TRBD2. Material: blood. CDR3 in amino acids: CSVGAGGYTGELFF. The CDR3 DNA is TGCAGCGTCGGAGCGGGAGGGTACACCGGGGAGCTGTTTTTT.